These T cell receptor beta chains were read from a single sample in a study of shared T cell receptors in the human thymus. Clones were read by immunoSEQ multiplex PCR, and TCRdb kept only the in-frame ones, dropping some. The table includes about 540,000 clones, around 82% detected once. The same sample was also used in a study of human thymus T cells.

Material for sequencing was thymocytes. The receptors come from a boy less than two years old with a congenital heart defect. Both conserved end residues are trimmed from each CDR3.

j_gene | v_gene | CDR3aa
TRBJ1-2 | TRBV28 | ASSLGLNYGYT
TRBJ2-2 | TRBV7-6 | ASSPQQPDWREGRENTGELF
TRBJ2-3 | TRBV27 | ASSLRPDTQY
TRBJ2-7 | TRBV6-6 | ASSPRPKLAEQY
TRBJ1-1 | TRBV14 | ASSEGGTRDTEAF
TRBJ2-7 | TRBV11-2 | ASSCRQGGNEQY
TRBJ2-1 | TRBV6-5 | ASSWRDWGRGVEQF
TRBJ2-3 | TRBV5-4 | ASSSTSGRADTQY
TRBJ2-7 | TRBV4-3 | ASSQDSGLAGAYEQY
TRBJ2-3 | TRBV9 | ASSVAGVTQY
TRBJ1-1 | TRBV28 | ASSFPGERGTEAF
TRBJ1-2 | TRBV7-9 | ASTTTYYGYT
TRBJ1-1 | TRBV6-5 | ASSYWRNRDTEAF
TRBJ1-2 | TRBV5-1 | ASSWGQSYGYT
TRBJ1-5 | TRBV6-5 | ASRLAGGNQPQH
TRBJ1-2 | TRBV5-5 | ASSLAREHVNYGYT
TRBJ2-7 | TRBV13 | ASTGTGVNEQY
TRBJ1-5 | TRBV30 | AWSQKGQGAGGGQPQH
TRBJ2-4 | TRBV19 | ASSIRQLAKNIQY
TRBJ2-7 | TRBV5-1 | ASSLYGTSSYEQY